The text below deals with one T cell receptor (beta chain). Its target is unknown. The data stem from a study of cytomegalovirus exposure and HLA in healthy donors. Study-wide results and limits: The tendency of first-cohort TCR clusters to co-occur in the 100 to 150 validation repertoires emerged from a later analysis.

Libraries were prepared by immunoSEQ multiplex PCR; TCRdb keeps only in-frame clonotypes and omits some of them. The sample shows fewer than 400,000 clones, more than 80% of them seen only once. From germline, CDR1 is SGHTA and CDR2 FQGTGA. The CDR3 has 14 amino acids. V lost 1 base, J lost 7 bases, and 12 bases lay in between. The clonotype originates from a young woman in good health and CMV-seronegative. The sequencing input was PBMCs. The chain links TRBV7-3 to TRBJ2-3, with TRBD2 as a possible D gene (6 bases). This chain's CDR3 is CASSLKAGVNTQYF. For the CDR3, the DNA is TGTGCCAGCAGCTTAAAAGCGGGCGTAAATACGCAGTATTTT.